This entry describes one T cell receptor beta chain. Its antigen is as yet unknown. The data were produced by immunoSEQ multiplex PCR, yet TCRdb's version contains in-frame clones alone and is incomplete. The data contain about 700,000 clones, less than 85% of them singletons. This sample stems from a study of shared clonotypes between healthy human individuals. Study results and caveats: Sorted-subset sequencing was shown by rarefaction to be incomplete despite large depth.

The receptor's source is a woman in her twenties or thirties in good health. The sequenced sample was memory CD4+ T cells sorted from blood. Sample subset: CD45RA-negative fraction.

This CDR3 reads CASSQGLAVTNEQFF. The CDR3 DNA sequence: TGCGCCAGCAGCCAGGGACTAGCGGTGACCAATGAGCAGTTCTTC. The chain has TRBV4-1 and TRBJ2-1, with TRBD2 matching over 11 bases. This CDR3 contains 15 residues. Trimming took 3 bases from V and 6 from J; bases not matched to a gene: 4. The V gene's germline CDR1 is MGHRA and CDR2 YSYEKL.